Below are 5 T cell receptor beta chains sequenced from a single sample in a study of graft-versus-host responses after intestinal transplantation. TCRdb keeps only in-frame clones here, not all; method: immunoSEQ multiplex PCR. Of 6,500 to 9,500 clones in the sample, approximately 29% were seen once. Source: alloreactive CD4+ T cells from a mixed lymphocyte reaction culture, taken before intestinal transplant. Subset: CFSE-low proliferating T cells sorted from approximately 6-day pre-transplant mixed lymphocyte reaction (GvH or HvG direction). The receptors stem from a human patient who received an intestinal transplant.

The V gene is TRBV5-4, the J gene TRBJ2-3, with a weak D call TRBD1 (5 bases). Germline V CDR1 and CDR2: SGHNT, YYREEE (reference sequence). The CDR3 runs 14 residues. Trimming removed 3 bases at V and 0 bases at J, with 8 bases between. Written as DNA, the CDR3 is TGTGCCAGCAGCTCTGGGGCGAGCACAGATACGCAGTATTTT. This gives the protein CASSSGASTDTQYF. Together with reference TRBV5-4 and TRBJ2-3, the CDR3 gives the full variable domain: ETGVTQSPTHLIKTRGQQVTLRCSSQSGHNTVSWYQQALGQGPQFIFQYYREEENGRGNFPPRFSGLQFPNYSSELNVNALELDDSALYLCASSSGASTDTQYFGPGTRLTVL.

This clone has a handful of counts. One end of the junction fails to match germline, which may point to a read error. This chain joins TRBV10-3 and TRBJ1-3; tentative D call: TRBD1 (6 bases). The germline V gene encodes CDR1 ENHRY and CDR2 SYGVKD. This CDR3 is 16 amino acids long. The CDR3 DNA reads as TGTGCCAGCAGTCTCCGAACAGGGCTCTCTGGAAACACCATATATTTT. This gives the protein CASSLRTGLSGNTIYF.

The V gene is TRBV28, the J gene TRBJ1-1, with D possibly matching TRBD1 (6 bases). V was trimmed by 8 bases and J by 5 bases, leaving 15 bases between them. The CDR3 length is 13 residues. Germline CDR1 is MDHEN and CDR2 is SYDVKM. CDR3 region: CASRDTGRTEAFF. CDR3 coding DNA: TGTGCCAGCCGGGACACAGGGCGGACTGAAGCTTTCTTT.

The chain joins TRBV7-9 to TRBJ1-4; 8 bases line up with TRBD1. The germline gives CDR1 SEHNR, CDR2 FQNEAQ (reference sequence). The CDR3 covers 15 residues. After removal of 5 bases from V and 2 bases from J, the junction contained 4 bases not matched to a gene. The CDR3 spells CASSVHRGTNEKLFF. Written as DNA, the CDR3 is TGTGCCAGCAGCGTACACAGGGGGACTAATGAAAAACTGTTTTTT.

This clone has only a few counts. J is TRBJ2-1 and V is TRBV5-1, with D maybe TRBD2 (6 bases). Germline lookup yields CDR1 SGHRS and CDR2 YFSETQ. There are 11 residues in the CDR3. V was shortened by 4 bases and J by 7 bases, with 6 bases between the two germline ends. CDR3 nucleotide sequence: TGCGCCAGCAGCCTAGCGAATGAGCAGTTCTTC. Its translation is CASSLANEQFF.